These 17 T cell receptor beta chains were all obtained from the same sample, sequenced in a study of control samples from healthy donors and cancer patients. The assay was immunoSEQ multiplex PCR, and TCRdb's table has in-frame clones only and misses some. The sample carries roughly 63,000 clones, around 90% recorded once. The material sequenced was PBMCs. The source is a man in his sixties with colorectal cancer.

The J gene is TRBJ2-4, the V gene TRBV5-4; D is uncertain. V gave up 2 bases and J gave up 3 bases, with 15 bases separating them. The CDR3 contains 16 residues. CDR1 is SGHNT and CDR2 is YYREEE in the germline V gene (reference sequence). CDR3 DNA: TGTGCCAGCAGCTTCGACAAGGGATGGGGCAAAAACATTCAGTACTTC. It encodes CASSFDKGWGKNIQYF.

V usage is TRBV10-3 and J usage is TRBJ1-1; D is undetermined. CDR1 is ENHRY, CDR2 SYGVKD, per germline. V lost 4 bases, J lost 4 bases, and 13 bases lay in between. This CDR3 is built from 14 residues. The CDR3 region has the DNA TGTGCCATCAGTGGAGCGGCCTTCGGCACTGAAGCTTTCTTT. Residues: CAISGAAFGTEAFF.

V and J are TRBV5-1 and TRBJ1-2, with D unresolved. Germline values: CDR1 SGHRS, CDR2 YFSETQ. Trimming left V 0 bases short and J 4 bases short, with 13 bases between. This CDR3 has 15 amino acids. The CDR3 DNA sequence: TGCGCCAGCAGCTTGGCCTTAGGGCCTACCTATGGCTACACCTTC. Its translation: CASSLALGPTYGYTF. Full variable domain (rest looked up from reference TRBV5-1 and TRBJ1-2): KAGVTQTPRYLIKTRGQQVTLSCSPISGHRSVSWYQQTPGQGLQFLFEYFSETQRNKGNFPGRFSGRQFSNSRSEMNVSTLELGDSALYLCASSLALGPTYGYTFGSGTRLTVV.

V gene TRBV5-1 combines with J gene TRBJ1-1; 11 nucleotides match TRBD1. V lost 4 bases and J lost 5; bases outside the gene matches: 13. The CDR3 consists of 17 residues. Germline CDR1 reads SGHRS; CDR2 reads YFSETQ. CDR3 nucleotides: TGCGCCAGCAGCCCGGGAGGGACAGGGGGTATGGGGACTGAAGCTTTCTTT. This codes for CASSPGGTGGMGTEAFF. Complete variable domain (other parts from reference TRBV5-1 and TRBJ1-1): KAGVTQTPRYLIKTRGQQVTLSCSPISGHRSVSWYQQTPGQGLQFLFEYFSETQRNKGNFPGRFSGRQFSNSRSEMNVSTLELGDSALYLCASSPGGTGGMGTEAFFGQGTRLTVV.

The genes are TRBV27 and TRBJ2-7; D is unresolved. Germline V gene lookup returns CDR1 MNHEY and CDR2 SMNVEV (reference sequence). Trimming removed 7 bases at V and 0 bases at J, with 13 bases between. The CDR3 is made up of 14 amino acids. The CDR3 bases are TGTGCCAGCACCCCTACTTTTAGCTCCTACGAGCAGTACTTC. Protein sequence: CASTPTFSSYEQYF.

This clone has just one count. The CDR3 nucleotides are TGTGCCAGCAGCCCGGCCGGGGTCGGGGAGCTGTTTTTT. It codes for CASSPAGVGELFF. The chain couples TRBV5-6 to TRBJ2-2; D perhaps matches TRBD2 (5 bases). Trimming pared 4 bases from V and 7 bases from J, leaving 11 bases between. Germline values: CDR1 SGHDT, CDR2 YYEEEE. The CDR3 loop spans 13 amino acids.

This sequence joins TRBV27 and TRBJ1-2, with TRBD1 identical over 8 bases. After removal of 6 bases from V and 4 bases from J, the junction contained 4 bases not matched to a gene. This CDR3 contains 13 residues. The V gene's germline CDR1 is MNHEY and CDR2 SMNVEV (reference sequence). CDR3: CASRSTGGYGYTF. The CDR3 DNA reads TGTGCCAGCAGATCAACAGGGGGCTATGGCTACACCTTC.

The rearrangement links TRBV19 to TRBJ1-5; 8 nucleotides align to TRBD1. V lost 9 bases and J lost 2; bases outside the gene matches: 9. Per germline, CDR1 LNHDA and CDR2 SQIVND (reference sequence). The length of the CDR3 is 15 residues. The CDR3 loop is CASRTGRYRNQPQHF. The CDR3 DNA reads TGTGCCAGCCGGACAGGGAGGTATCGCAATCAGCCCCAGCATTTT.

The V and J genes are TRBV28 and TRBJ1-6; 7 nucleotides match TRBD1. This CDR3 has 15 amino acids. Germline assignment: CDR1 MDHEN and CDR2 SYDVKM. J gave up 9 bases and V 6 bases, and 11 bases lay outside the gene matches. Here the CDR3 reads CASSGTGTVGSPLHF. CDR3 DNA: TGTGCCAGCAGCGGAACCGGGACAGTTGGTTCACCCCTCCACTTT.

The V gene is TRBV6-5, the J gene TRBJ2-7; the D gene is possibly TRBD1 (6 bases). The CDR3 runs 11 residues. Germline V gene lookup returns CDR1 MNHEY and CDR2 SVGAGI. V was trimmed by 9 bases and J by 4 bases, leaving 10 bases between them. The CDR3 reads CASRTAYEQYF. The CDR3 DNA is TGTGCCAGTCGGACAGCTTACGAGCAGTACTTC.

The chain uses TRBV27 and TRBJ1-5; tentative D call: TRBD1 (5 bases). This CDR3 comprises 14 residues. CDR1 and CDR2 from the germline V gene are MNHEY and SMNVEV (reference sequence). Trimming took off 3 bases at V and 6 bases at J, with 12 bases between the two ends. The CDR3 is CASSFQTGGQPQHF. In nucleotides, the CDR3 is TGTGCCAGCAGTTTTCAAACAGGAGGTCAGCCCCAGCATTTT.

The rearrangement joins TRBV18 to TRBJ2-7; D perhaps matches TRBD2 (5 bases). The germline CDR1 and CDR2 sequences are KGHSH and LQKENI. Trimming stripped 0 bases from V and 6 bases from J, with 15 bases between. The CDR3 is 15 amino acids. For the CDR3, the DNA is TGTGCCAGCTCACCACCAGCGGCACTGATGGGCGAGCAGTACTTC. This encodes CASSPPAALMGEQYF.

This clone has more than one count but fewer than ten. CDR3 sequence reads: CATSLRGQGRQPQHF. DNA of the CDR3: TGTGCCACCAGTCTCCGAGGGCAGGGGAGGCAGCCCCAGCATTTT. This chain uses TRBV15 with TRBJ1-5; D perhaps matches TRBD1 (6 bases). Trimming removed 6 bases from V and 7 bases from J, with 19 bases in between. This CDR3 has 15 amino acids. CDR1 and CDR2 (germline): LNHNV, YYDKDF (reference sequence).

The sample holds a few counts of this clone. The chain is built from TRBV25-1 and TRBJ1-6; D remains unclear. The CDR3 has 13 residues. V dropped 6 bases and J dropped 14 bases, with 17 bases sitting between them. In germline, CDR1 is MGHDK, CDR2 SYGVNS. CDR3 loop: CASRGDTTSSLHF. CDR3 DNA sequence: TGTGCCAGCAGAGGAGATACGACAAGCTCCCTCCACTTT.

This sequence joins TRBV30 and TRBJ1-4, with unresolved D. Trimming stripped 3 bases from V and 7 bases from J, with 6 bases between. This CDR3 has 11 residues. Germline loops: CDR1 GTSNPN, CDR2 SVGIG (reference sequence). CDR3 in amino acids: CAWSFLEKLFF. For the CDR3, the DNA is TGTGCCTGGAGCTTCCTTGAAAAACTGTTTTTT.

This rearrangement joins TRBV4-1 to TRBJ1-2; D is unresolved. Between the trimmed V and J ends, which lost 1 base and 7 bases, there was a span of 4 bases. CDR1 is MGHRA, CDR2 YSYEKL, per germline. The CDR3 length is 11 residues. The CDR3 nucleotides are TGCGCCAGCAGCCAAGCGGGTGGCTACACCTTC. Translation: CASSQAGGYTF.

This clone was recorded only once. The CDR3 DNA reads as TGTGCCAGCAGTTACTCGGCGGAGACCCAGTACTTC. It is translated as CASSYSAETQYF. The rearrangement links TRBV6-5 to TRBJ2-5; D uncertain. V was trimmed by 0 bases and J by 5 bases, leaving 4 bases between them. Germline V gives CDR1 MNHEY, CDR2 SVGAGI. CDR3 length equals 12 residues.